This entry lists 5 T cell receptor beta chains sequenced from one sample in a study of blood T cell repertoires in COVID-19. The protocol was immunoSEQ multiplex PCR, while the TCRdb copy is restricted to in-frame clones and leaves out a portion. Seen here are 200,000 to 250,000 clones, about 79% observed once, and the top ten hold 1.4%. Sequencing used peripheral blood. The receptor source for this set is a woman aged 40 to 55 who had recovered from COVID-19.

The chain employs TRBV7-2 and TRBJ2-5, with 7 positions matching TRBD1. The CDR3 loop spans 13 amino acids. J was trimmed by 1 base and V by 8 bases; bases with no gene match: 4. CDR1 is SGHTA, CDR2 FQGNSA, per germline. CDR3 coding DNA: TGTGCCAGCTCAGGACAGGTCCAAGAGACCCAGTACTTC. This encodes CASSGQVQETQYF.

The chain uses TRBV27 and TRBJ2-7; 7 nucleotides match TRBD1. The germline CDR1 and CDR2 sequences are MNHEY and SMNVEV (reference sequence). V was pared by 4 bases and J by 3 bases, with 9 bases of the junction left unmatched. CDR3 size: 15 residues. The CDR3 here is CASSSPSTGNYEQYF. CDR3 in DNA: TGTGCCAGCAGTTCTCCCTCGACAGGGAACTACGAGCAGTACTTC.

J is TRBJ1-5 and V is TRBV2; D ambiguous. V lost 3 bases, J lost 0 bases, and 9 bases lay in between. The germline V gene has CDR1 SNHLY and CDR2 FYNNEI. CDR3 length: 15 residues. CDR3 amino acids: CASSERATSNQPQHF. The CDR3 coding sequence is TGTGCCAGCAGTGAGAGGGCCACTAGCAATCAGCCCCAGCATTTT.

The chain couples TRBV4-2 to TRBJ1-2, with D unresolved. Between the trimmed V and J ends, which lost 6 bases and 5 bases, there was a span of 10 bases. Germline-derived CDR1 and CDR2 are LGHNA and YNFKEQ. This CDR3 is built from 12 residues. The CDR3 bases are TGTGCCAGCAGTCATACAGAATATGGCTACACCTTC. The encoded protein is CASSHTEYGYTF.

The chain joins TRBV30 to TRBJ2-7; 10 bases fit TRBD2. J lost 6 bases, V lost 1 base, and 9 bases had no gene match. Germline lookup yields CDR1 GTSNPN and CDR2 SVGIG (reference sequence). The CDR3 sequence is 15 residues long. The chain's CDR3 is CAWSAAQRGGGEQYF. In DNA form, the CDR3 reads TGTGCCTGGAGTGCTGCCCAGCGGGGGGGAGGCGAGCAGTACTTC.